This paragraph reports one T cell receptor (beta chain). Clones were sequenced by immunoSEQ multiplex PCR, and TCRdb holds only the in-frame ones, with some missing. The sample holds around 1.4 million clones; approximately 98.5% are singletons and the top ten take around 0.38%. This sample stems from a study of shared clonotypes between healthy human individuals. Germline values: CDR1 SNHLY, CDR2 FYNNEI. Between the trimmed V and J ends, which lost 4 bases and 9 bases, there was a span of 13 bases. The CDR3 length is 13 residues. The sequencing input was naive CD4+ T cells sorted from blood. The subset here: CD45RA+ positively selected. This sequence joins TRBV2 and TRBJ2-1, with a weak D call TRBD2 (5 bases). This TCR was sampled from a man under 40 in good health. DNA of the CDR3: TGTGCCAGCAGTGTCGACACTGCGGGTGAGCAGTTCTTC. This sequence encodes CASSVDTAGEQFF. Together with reference TRBV2 and TRBJ2-1, the CDR3 gives the full variable domain: EPEVTQTPSHQVTQMGQEVILRCVPISNHLYFYWYRQILGQKVEFLVSFYNNEISEKSEIFDDQFSVERPDGSNFTLKIRSTKLEDSAMYFCASSVDTAGEQFFGPGTRLTVL.